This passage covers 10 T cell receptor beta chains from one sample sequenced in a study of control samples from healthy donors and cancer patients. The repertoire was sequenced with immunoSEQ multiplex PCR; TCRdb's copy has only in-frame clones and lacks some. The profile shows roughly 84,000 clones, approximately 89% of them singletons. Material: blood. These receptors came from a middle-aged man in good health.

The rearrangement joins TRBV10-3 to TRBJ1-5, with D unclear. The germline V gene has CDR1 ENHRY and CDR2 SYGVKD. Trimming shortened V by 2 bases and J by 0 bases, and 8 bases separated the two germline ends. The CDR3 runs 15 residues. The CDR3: CAISEAANSNQPQHF. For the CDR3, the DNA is TGTGCCATCAGTGAGGCGGCAAATAGCAATCAGCCCCAGCATTTT.

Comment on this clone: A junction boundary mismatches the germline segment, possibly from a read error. CDR3 sequence reads: CASSVGGGFNRETQYF. CDR3 coding DNA: TGTGCCAGCAGCGTAGGGGGAGGGTTTAACCGGGAGACCCAATACTTC. This chain uses TRBV9 with TRBJ2-5; 7 bases are shared with TRBD2. In germline, CDR1 is SGDLS, CDR2 YYNGEE. CDR3 length: 16 amino acids.

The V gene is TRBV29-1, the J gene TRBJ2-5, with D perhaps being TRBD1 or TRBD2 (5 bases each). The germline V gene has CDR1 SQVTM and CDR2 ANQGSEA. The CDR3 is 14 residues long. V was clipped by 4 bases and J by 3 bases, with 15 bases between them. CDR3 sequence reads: CSVAPELGEETQYF. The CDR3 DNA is TGCAGCGTTGCCCCCGAGCTGGGGGAAGAGACCCAGTACTTC.

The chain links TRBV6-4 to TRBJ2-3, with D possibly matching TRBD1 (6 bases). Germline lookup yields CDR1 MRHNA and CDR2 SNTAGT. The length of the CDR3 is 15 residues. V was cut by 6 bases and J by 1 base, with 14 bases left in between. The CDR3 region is CASSQDSTGTDTQYF. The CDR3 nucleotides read TGTGCCAGCAGCCAGGACAGTACGGGCACAGATACGCAGTATTTT.

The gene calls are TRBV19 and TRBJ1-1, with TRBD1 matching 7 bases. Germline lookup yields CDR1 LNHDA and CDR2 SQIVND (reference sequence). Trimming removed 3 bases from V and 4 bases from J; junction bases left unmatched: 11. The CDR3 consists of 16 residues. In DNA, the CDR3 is TGTGCCAGTAGTATCAGGACAGGACCGGGGGGCACTGAAGCTTTCTTT. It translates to CASSIRTGPGGTEAFF.

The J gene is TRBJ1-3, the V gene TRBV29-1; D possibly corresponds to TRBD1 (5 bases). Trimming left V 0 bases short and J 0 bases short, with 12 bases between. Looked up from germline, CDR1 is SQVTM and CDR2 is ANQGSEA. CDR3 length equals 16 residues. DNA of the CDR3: TGCAGCGTTGAAGATCTGGGGGGAAACTCTGGAAACACCATATATTTT. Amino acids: CSVEDLGGNSGNTIYF.

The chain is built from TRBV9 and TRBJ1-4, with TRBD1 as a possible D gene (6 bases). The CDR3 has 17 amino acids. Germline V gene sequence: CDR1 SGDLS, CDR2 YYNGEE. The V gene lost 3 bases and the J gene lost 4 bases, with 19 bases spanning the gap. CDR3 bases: TGTGCCAGCAGCGCCCGCTCGAGGGGGGAATATAATGAAAAACTGTTTTTT. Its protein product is CASSARSRGEYNEKLFF.

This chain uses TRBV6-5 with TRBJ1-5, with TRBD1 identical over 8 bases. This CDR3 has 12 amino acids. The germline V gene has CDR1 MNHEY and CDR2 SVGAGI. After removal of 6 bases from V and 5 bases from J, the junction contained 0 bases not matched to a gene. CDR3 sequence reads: CASRTGDQPQHF. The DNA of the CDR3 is TGTGCCAGCAGGACAGGGGATCAGCCCCAGCATTTT.

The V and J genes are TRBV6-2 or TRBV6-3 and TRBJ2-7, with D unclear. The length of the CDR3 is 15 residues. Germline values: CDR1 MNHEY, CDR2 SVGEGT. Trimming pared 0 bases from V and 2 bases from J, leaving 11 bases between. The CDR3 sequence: CASSYSPLGAYEQYF. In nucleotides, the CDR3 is TGTGCCAGCAGTTACTCGCCTCTAGGAGCCTACGAGCAGTACTTC.

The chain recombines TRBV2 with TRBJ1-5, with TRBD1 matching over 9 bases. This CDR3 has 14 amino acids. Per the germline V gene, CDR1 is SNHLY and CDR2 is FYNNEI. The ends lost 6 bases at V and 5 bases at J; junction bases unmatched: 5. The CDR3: CASSQGQGDQPQHF. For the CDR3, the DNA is TGTGCCAGCAGCCAGGGACAGGGTGATCAGCCCCAGCATTTT.